These T cell receptor beta chains were read from a single sample in a study of shared clonotypes between healthy human individuals. This table comes from immunoSEQ multiplex PCR, and its TCRdb copy is limited to in-frame clones, with some not included. In the table there are approximately 2.5 million clones, approximately 93% of which are singletons. The specimen was naive CD4+ T cells from PBMCs. These receptor sequences come from a man aged 18 to 29 in good health. Some clones in this sample may be carry-over from other donors' samples. Each CDR3 is given without its conserved first and last residue. Each record gives: V gene, J gene, CDR3 protein.

TRBV6-6	TRBJ2-7	ASSYSISDEQY
TRBV28	TRBJ2-7	ASSFLLSLAPTYEQY
TRBV2	TRBJ2-5	ASRGLAVLGTQY
TRBV5-1	TRBJ2-5	ASSLSGEETQY
TRBV5-4	TRBJ2-1	ASSSAGQGGLSEQF
TRBV2	TRBJ2-7	ASSGDSKAYYEQY
TRBV9	TRBJ2-2	ASSVAGVNTGELF
TRBV5-5	TRBJ2-3	ASSLRPAMDTQY
TRBV11-2	TRBJ1-1	ASSLTPFLRLNTEAF
TRBV4-2	TRBJ2-7	ASSHDSGAYEQY
TRBV7-3	TRBJ2-5	ASSFLPGVETQY
TRBV14	TRBJ2-7	ASSPRTGTISYEQY
TRBV19	TRBJ1-1	ASSDVGTGDTEAF
TRBV28	TRBJ1-2	ASSLQSDYGYT
TRBV28	TRBJ2-3	ASSSPARLKFGQY
TRBV7-2	TRBJ2-5	ASSLWLAGGETQY
TRBV28	TRBJ2-7	ASGRAYEQY